Each of the 24 T cell receptor beta chains below was sequenced from the same sample in a study of shared T cell receptors in the human thymus. Using immunoSEQ multiplex PCR, the repertoire was profiled, and TCRdb retains in-frame clones only, with some absent. The sample consists of some 660,000 clones, more than 70% of them appearing once. These data also formed part of another study, on human thymus T cells.

The sequencing sample was made of thymocytes. Every receptor here comes from a boy in the first two years of life with a congenital heart defect.

The count of this clone is one. The chain is built from TRBV6-5 and TRBJ2-5; 7 bases align to TRBD2. This CDR3 contains 15 residues. V gave up 0 bases and J gave up 5 bases; unmatched junction bases: 6. CDR1 is MNHEY and CDR2 is SVGAGI in the germline V gene. The CDR3 protein is CASSYSPGEGETQYF. DNA of the CDR3: TGTGCCAGCAGTTACTCGCCGGGGGAGGGGGAGACCCAGTACTTC.

This chain links TRBV15 with TRBJ1-2; perhaps TRBD1 as D (5 bases). The CDR3 runs 13 residues. V was clipped by 3 bases and J by 5 bases, with 10 bases between them. Per the germline V gene, CDR1 is LNHNV and CDR2 is YYDKDF (reference sequence). The CDR3 sequence: CATSSHKGYGYTF. CDR3 DNA sequence: TGTGCCACCAGCAGTCATAAGGGGTATGGCTACACCTTC.

The chain links TRBV2 to TRBJ2-7; a weak D match, TRBD1 (6 bases). The CDR3 length is 14 residues. The V and J ends lost 8 bases and 0 bases respectively, with 14 bases between them. CDR1 SNHLY and CDR2 FYNNEI come from the germline V gene. The CDR3 DNA is TGTGCCAGCTATAAGGGGGTAAACTCCTACGAGCAGTACTTC. Translated, it gives CASYKGVNSYEQYF.

The table lists this clone with a count of one. This chain uses TRBV30 with TRBJ2-7; possible D gene TRBD2, 5 bases. The CDR3 sequence is 13 residues long. V gave up 5 bases and J gave up 1 base, with 12 bases separating them. The V gene's germline CDR1 is GTSNPN and CDR2 SVGIG (reference sequence). CDR3 bases: TGTGCCTGGGGCGGGCGGCCTTCCTACGAGCAGTACTTC. It translates to CAWGGRPSYEQYF.

This clone was picked up a small number of times. The sample holds other DNA sequences that translate to the same CDR3. V is TRBV5-6 and J is TRBJ2-5; TRBD1 agrees at 8 bases. Trimming cost V 0 bases and J 4 bases; bases outside gene matches: 2. Germline V gene sequence: CDR1 SGHDT, CDR2 YYEEEE. The CDR3 is made up of 14 amino acids. The CDR3 DNA sequence: TGTGCCAGCAGCTTGGGACAGGGGAGAGAGACCCAGTACTTC. Translated, it gives CASSLGQGRETQYF.

This chain connects TRBV28 to TRBJ1-1; TRBD1 might be the D (5 bases). This CDR3 has 16 amino acids. Germline V gene sequence: CDR1 MDHEN, CDR2 SYDVKM. Trimming shortened V by 8 bases and J by 2 bases, and 21 bases separated the two germline ends. The CDR3 region has the DNA TGTGCCAGCCCCCTCCCTCTGGGGGGACGAAACACTGAAGCTTTCTTT. Amino acid sequence: CASPLPLGGRNTEAFF.

The chain has TRBV13 and TRBJ1-1; D ambiguous. Trimming stripped 5 bases from V and 2 bases from J, with 15 bases between. Germline V lookup: CDR1 PRHDT, CDR2 FYEKMQ (reference sequence). There are 15 residues in the CDR3. Here the CDR3 reads CASSAGGNLNTEAFF. The CDR3 region has the DNA TGTGCCAGCAGCGCGGGAGGGAACTTAAACACTGAAGCTTTCTTT.

The chain has TRBV6-5 and TRBJ2-2, with 8 bases that match TRBD1. With 3 bases clipped from V and 6 bases from J, the junction kept 6 bases outside the gene matches. Germline V gene lookup returns CDR1 MNHEY and CDR2 SVGAGI. The CDR3 has 15 amino acids. The CDR3, as DNA: TGTGCCAGCAGTTATGTGACAGGGGAAGCCGGGGAGCTGTTTTTT. It specifies CASSYVTGEAGELFF.

The chain joins TRBV6-6 to TRBJ2-1; 9 bases match TRBD2. The CDR3 runs to 15 residues. The germline V gene has CDR1 MNHNY and CDR2 SVGAGI (reference sequence). V lost 5 bases and J lost 3; bases outside the gene matches: 5. This chain's CDR3 is CASSASGGHYNEQFF. In DNA form, the CDR3 reads TGTGCCAGCAGTGCGAGCGGGGGGCACTACAATGAGCAGTTCTTC.

This clone was detected once. This chain uses TRBV7-8 with TRBJ1-5; TRBD1 might be the D (5 bases). V dropped 0 bases and J dropped 3 bases, with 12 bases sitting between them. The germline V gene has CDR1 SGHVS and CDR2 FQNEAQ. The CDR3 covers 16 residues. This CDR3 reads CASSLAPGRDNQPQHF. The CDR3 region has the DNA TGTGCCAGCAGCTTAGCGCCAGGGAGGGACAATCAGCCCCAGCATTTT.

This clone showed up just once. The chain has TRBV6-1 and TRBJ1-2; 7 nucleotides agree with TRBD1. Per germline, CDR1 MNHNS and CDR2 SASEGT. After removal of 1 base from V and 2 bases from J, the junction contained 7 bases not matched to a gene. The CDR3 has 16 residues. The CDR3 sequence is CASSEGNRGSNYGYTF. CDR3 nucleotides: TGTGCCAGCAGTGAAGGTAACAGGGGTTCGAACTATGGCTACACCTTC.

The chain joins TRBV27 to TRBJ2-7, with TRBD2 matching 11 bases. The ends lost 5 bases at V and 4 bases at J; junction bases unmatched: 7. The CDR3 has 15 amino acids. The germline V gene has CDR1 MNHEY and CDR2 SMNVEV (reference sequence). CDR3 amino acids: CASSPTSGSSYEQYF. CDR3 bases: TGTGCCAGCAGTCCTACTAGCGGGAGTTCTTACGAGCAGTACTTC.

CDR3 sequence: CASSVELGSGGELFF. CDR3 DNA sequence: TGTGCCAGCAGCGTAGAGCTAGGATCGGGCGGGGAGCTGTTTTTT. This chain joins TRBV9 and TRBJ2-2; D not resolved. V gave up 0 bases and J gave up 7 bases, with 13 bases separating them. The CDR3 is 15 amino acids. Looked up from germline, CDR1 is SGDLS and CDR2 is YYNGEE.

The CDR3 sequence: CASRSLTGTSGRAETQYF. The CDR3 bases are TGTGCCAGCAGGAGTTTGACCGGGACTAGCGGGAGGGCAGAGACCCAGTACTTC. V is TRBV28 and J is TRBJ2-5; 16 nucleotides align to TRBD2. The trim removed 6 bases at V and 4 bases at J, leaving 11 bases unmatched. CDR3 length equals 18 residues. Germline V gives CDR1 MDHEN, CDR2 SYDVKM.

The rearrangement joins TRBV4-1 to TRBJ2-5, with TRBD1 matching 8 bases. Germline V gene data show CDR1 as MGHRA and CDR2 as YSYEKL. Losses at the gene ends were 1 base for V and 5 bases for J; bases not matched to a gene: 6. CDR3 length: 15 amino acids. The chain's CDR3 is CASSQAQGARETQYF. In nucleotides, the CDR3 is TGCGCCAGCAGCCAAGCCCAGGGGGCCCGGGAGACCCAGTACTTC.

The chain has TRBV6-1 and TRBJ2-7, with D possibly matching TRBD1 (6 bases). The CDR3 spans 15 residues. Per germline, CDR1 MNHNS and CDR2 SASEGT. V was shortened by 2 bases and J by 6 bases, with 17 bases between the two germline ends. The CDR3 protein is CASSEMDSPWSEQYF. The CDR3 coding sequence is TGTGCCAGCAGTGAAATGGACAGCCCGTGGTCCGAGCAGTACTTC.

The J gene is TRBJ2-1, the V gene TRBV6-5; 11 nucleotides line up with TRBD1. The CDR3 runs to 14 residues. With 5 bases clipped from V and 9 bases from J, the junction kept 6 bases outside the gene matches. CDR1 is MNHEY and CDR2 is SVGAGI in the germline V gene. The CDR3 coding sequence is TGTGCCAGCAGTACCCCGGGACAGGGGGGTGAGCAGTTCTTC. It encodes CASSTPGQGGEQFF.

As regards this clone: Distinct nucleotide sequences in the sample also encode this CDR3. The rearrangement links TRBV9 to TRBJ2-2; possible D gene TRBD2, 6 bases. The germline V gene encodes CDR1 SGDLS and CDR2 YYNGEE. Trimming left V 0 bases short and J 8 bases short, with 8 bases between. The CDR3 is 13 amino acids. The CDR3 loop is CASSVVGGGELFF. The CDR3 bases are TGTGCCAGCAGCGTAGTCGGGGGAGGGGAGCTGTTTTTT.

A few counts support this clone. V is TRBV30 and J is TRBJ2-7; D call uncertain. Germline assignment: CDR1 GTSNPN and CDR2 SVGIG (reference sequence). The CDR3 extends over 14 amino acids. V lost 5 bases and J 6 bases, leaving 20 bases between the germline ends. CDR3 coding DNA: TGTGCCTGGCCCGGTTTGGGCCCCTCCCGCGAGCAGTACTTC. This codes for CAWPGLGPSREQYF.

This chain joins TRBV19 and TRBJ1-4; D gene unclear. Per germline, CDR1 LNHDA and CDR2 SQIVND (reference sequence). This CDR3 is built from 16 residues. Trimming removed 9 bases at V and 0 bases at J, with 17 bases between. The CDR3 is CASKTAIVPTNEKLFF. In DNA form, the CDR3 reads TGTGCCAGCAAGACTGCGATAGTGCCAACTAATGAAAAACTGTTTTTT.

The chain employs TRBV28 and TRBJ1-1; D remains ambiguous. The V gene lost 3 bases and the J gene lost 0 bases, with 20 bases spanning the gap. CDR3 length: 18 amino acids. The germline V gene encodes CDR1 MDHEN and CDR2 SYDVKM. CDR3 in amino acids: CASSFPFVRTSMNTEAFF. For the CDR3, the DNA is TGTGCCAGCAGTTTCCCTTTCGTTAGAACGTCGATGAACACTGAAGCTTTCTTT. The full variable domain, in which reference TRBV28 and TRBJ1-1 provide the parts outside the CDR3, is DVKVTQSSRYLVKRTGEKVFLECVQDMDHENMFWYRQDPGLGLRLIYFSYDVKMKEKGDIPEGYSVSREKKERFSLILESASTNQTSMYLCASSFPFVRTSMNTEAFFGQGTRLTVV.

The DNA for the CDR3 is TGCAGCGTTGAGAAGCGGGGGGAAACTTACAATGAGCAGTTCTTC. Residues: CSVEKRGETYNEQFF. The chain carries TRBV29-1 and TRBJ2-1, with 9 positions matching TRBD2. Losses at the gene ends were 3 bases for V and 4 bases for J; bases not matched to a gene: 7. Per germline, CDR1 SQVTM and CDR2 ANQGSEA. The CDR3 contains 15 residues.

The chain uses TRBV27 and TRBJ2-3; 7 bases align to TRBD1. Germline V gene data show CDR1 as MNHEY and CDR2 as SMNVEV (reference sequence). Unmatched junction bases numbered 7, after V lost 6 bases and J lost 4 bases. The CDR3 sequence is 14 residues long. In DNA, the CDR3 is TGTGCCAGCAGGCGCAGACAGGGTGCAGATACGCAGTATTTT. This sequence encodes CASRRRQGADTQYF.

V gene TRBV5-4 combines with J gene TRBJ2-2; 11 bases are a match to TRBD2. Germline lookup yields CDR1 SGHNT and CDR2 YYREEE (reference sequence). This CDR3 has 18 amino acids. J lost 7 bases, V lost 3 bases, and 14 bases had no gene match. The CDR3 coding sequence is TGTGCCAGCAGCTCCCATACATCTAGCGGGAGGTCAGTCGGGGAGCTGTTTTTT. Translating gives CASSSHTSSGRSVGELFF. Looking up the rest from reference TRBV5-4 and TRBJ2-2 gives the full variable domain: ETGVTQSPTHLIKTRGQQVTLRCSSQSGHNTVSWYQQALGQGPQFIFQYYREEENGRGNFPPRFSGLQFPNYSSELNVNALELDDSALYLCASSSHTSSGRSVGELFFGEGSRLTVL.